The 26 T cell receptor beta chains reported below all come from one sample, sequenced in a study of blood T cell repertoires in COVID-19. Generated by immunoSEQ multiplex PCR, the TCRdb table keeps only in-frame clones and is missing some. The data show 120,000 to 150,000 clones, with roughly 81% seen just once and around 3.7% held by the top ten. Sequencing was done on a sample of PBMCs or T cells enriched from blood (not recorded which). Receptor source: a woman aged 50 to 60 with acute COVID-19.

The chain couples TRBV7-9 to TRBJ1-5, with 9 bases matching TRBD1. Germline-derived CDR1 and CDR2 are SEHNR and FQNEAQ (reference sequence). The CDR3 contains 14 residues. Losses at the gene ends were 5 bases for V and 6 bases for J; bases not matched to a gene: 5. In DNA, the CDR3 is TGTGCCAGCAGCCCGGGACAGGGAAGTCAGCCCCAGCATTTT. Its protein is CASSPGQGSQPQHF.

The chain employs TRBV5-1 and TRBJ2-2; D call uncertain. The CDR3 runs to 13 residues. Germline CDR1 reads SGHRS; CDR2 reads YFSETQ. V lost 2 bases and J 7 bases, leaving 9 bases between the germline ends. The CDR3 nucleotides are TGCGCCAGCAGCTTCCCCCAGATCGGGGAGCTGTTTTTT. This gives the protein CASSFPQIGELFF.

This rearrangement joins TRBV6-2 or TRBV6-3 to TRBJ2-7, with 8 positions matching TRBD2. Germline values: CDR1 MNHEY, CDR2 SVGEGT. This CDR3 contains 15 residues. V shed 1 base, J shed 6 bases, and the junction held 8 bases outside the gene matches. The CDR3 loop reads CASSYLLAGMSEQYF. The CDR3 DNA sequence: TGTGCCAGCAGTTACTTGTTAGCGGGAATGAGCGAGCAGTACTTC.

In this sample, this clone turned up once. This chain uses TRBV5-4 with TRBJ1-5, with TRBD1 as a possible D gene (6 bases). V lost 4 bases and J lost 2, with 13 bases in between. Germline V gene lookup returns CDR1 SGHNT and CDR2 YYREEE (reference sequence). The CDR3 extends over 15 amino acids. CDR3 loop: CASSTGGGGNQPQHF. CDR3 sequence (DNA): TGTGCCAGCAGCACAGGAGGGGGGGGCAATCAGCCCCAGCATTTT.

V and J are TRBV29-1 and TRBJ1-2; D is undetermined. With 4 bases removed from V and 12 bases from J, the gap between germline ends came to 15 bases. CDR3 length: 11 residues. The germline V gene encodes CDR1 SQVTM and CDR2 ANQGSEA. CDR3: CSVGGGEGHTF. The CDR3 region has the DNA TGCAGCGTTGGTGGTGGCGAGGGTCACACCTTC.

This chain uses TRBV4-2 with TRBJ2-1; 7 nucleotides agree with TRBD2. Per germline, CDR1 LGHNA and CDR2 YNFKEQ. The CDR3 runs 15 residues. The V segment lost 1 base and the J segment 8 bases; nucleotides outside the gene matches: 8. The DNA for the CDR3 is TGTGCCAGCAGCCAAGGGCAGGCGGGAGTGGATGAGCAGTTCTTC. This sequence encodes CASSQGQAGVDEQFF.

The chain links TRBV12-5 to TRBJ1-6; a possible D gene is TRBD1 (6 bases). The ends were cut back, 6 bases at V and 7 bases at J, with 13 bases in the middle. The CDR3 covers 14 residues. Germline values: CDR1 LGHNT, CDR2 FRNRAP. The chain's CDR3 is CASGPDSVNSPLHF. CDR3 nucleotides: TGTGCTAGTGGCCCGGACAGTGTAAATTCACCCCTCCACTTT.

This chain uses TRBV5-8 with TRBJ1-2, with TRBD1 as a possible D gene (5 bases). V lost 5 bases to trimming and J lost 5 bases, with 16 bases between them. Germline loops: CDR1 SGHTS, CDR2 YDEGEE. CDR3 length: 14 residues. The CDR3 nucleotides are TGTGCCAGCAGGAGGGGAGGGACGGGTTATGGCTACACCTTC. It yields the protein CASRRGGTGYGYTF. The complete variable domain, with remaining parts taken from reference TRBV5-8 and TRBJ1-2, reads EAGVTQSPTHLIKTRGQQATLRCSPISGHTSVYWYQQALGLGLQFLLWYDEGEERNRGNFPPRFSGRQFPNYSSELNVNALELEDSALYLCASRRGGTGYGYTFGSGTRLTVV.

The rearrangement joins TRBV30 to TRBJ2-1; 7 nucleotides align to TRBD1. Germline lookup yields CDR1 GTSNPN and CDR2 SVGIG (reference sequence). V shed 1 base, J shed 4 bases, and the junction held 4 bases outside the gene matches. This CDR3 is 14 amino acids long. This chain's CDR3 is CAWSGGTDYNEQFF. In nucleotides, the CDR3 is TGTGCCTGGAGTGGGGGGACAGATTACAATGAGCAGTTCTTC.

V and J are TRBV10-3 and TRBJ2-7; 7 bases match TRBD2. CDR1 ENHRY and CDR2 SYGVKD come from the germline V gene. V was pared by 6 bases and J by 1 base, with 3 bases of the junction left unmatched. The CDR3 consists of 13 residues. The CDR3 sequence: CAIRGEGSYEQYF. CDR3 nucleotides: TGTGCCATCAGAGGGGAGGGTTCCTACGAGCAGTACTTC.

V is TRBV27 and J is TRBJ2-3; 14 bases map to TRBD2. CDR3 length equals 19 residues. V shed 5 bases and J 1 base; nucleotides not matched to a gene: 11. Germline V gene sequence: CDR1 MNHEY, CDR2 SMNVEV (reference sequence). This CDR3 reads CASSPLGLAGEGGTDTQYF. The CDR3 nucleotides read TGTGCCAGCAGTCCCCTGGGACTAGCGGGAGAAGGAGGCACAGATACGCAGTATTTT.

V and J are TRBV4-2 and TRBJ2-3, with TRBD2 as a possible D gene (5 bases). Trimming took off 1 base at V and 4 bases at J, with 15 bases between the two ends. Looked up from germline, CDR1 is LGHNA and CDR2 is YNFKEQ. The CDR3 has 16 amino acids. The CDR3 here is CASSQVDKRPPDTQYF. In DNA, the CDR3 is TGTGCCAGCAGCCAAGTTGACAAGCGGCCCCCAGATACGCAGTATTTT.

CDR3 coding DNA: TGTGCCAGCAGCTTGGCAGGGGACAAGGGTCAGCCCCAGCATTTT. This gives the protein CASSLAGDKGQPQHF. This chain uses TRBV5-8 with TRBJ1-5, with D possibly being TRBD1 (6 bases). This CDR3 comprises 15 residues. Per germline, CDR1 SGHTS and CDR2 YDEGEE. The V end lost 0 bases, the J end lost 6 bases, and 13 bases lay between the germline ends.

The chain recombines TRBV10-1 with TRBJ2-1, with 10 bases identical to TRBD2. V shed 5 bases and J 8 bases; nucleotides not matched to a gene: 3. Germline V CDR1 and CDR2: WNHNN, SYGVQD (reference sequence). The length of the CDR3 is 13 residues. The CDR3 region is CASSPAGGDEQFF. CDR3 DNA sequence: TGCGCCAGCAGTCCAGCGGGAGGGGATGAGCAGTTCTTC.

Only one count was recorded for this clone. The rearrangement joins TRBV7-2 to TRBJ1-5, with TRBD1 matching over 8 bases. The CDR3 sequence is 15 residues long. The V gene end was trimmed by 5 bases and the J gene end by 11 bases; junction bases not matched to a gene: 14. Germline assignment: CDR1 SGHTA and CDR2 FQGNSA. The CDR3 reads CASSQGAGTRGAQHF. Here the CDR3 DNA reads TGTGCCAGCAGCCAGGGGGCCGGGACAAGAGGGGCCCAGCATTTT.

CDR3 protein: CASSFRDRGNTEAFF. CDR3 nucleotide sequence: TGTGCCAGCAGCTTCCGGGACAGGGGGAACACTGAAGCTTTCTTT. V gene TRBV5-6 combines with J gene TRBJ1-1; 10 nucleotides agree with TRBD1. Germline loops: CDR1 SGHDT, CDR2 YYEEEE. The CDR3 runs to 15 residues. Trimming at V came to 2 bases and at J to 1 base, leaving 2 bases not matched to a gene.

This clone appeared a few times. This sequence joins TRBV4-2 and TRBJ2-3; 8 nucleotides line up with TRBD2. Germline trimming cut 3 bases from V and 3 bases from J; bases unmatched to any gene: 11. The V gene's germline CDR1 is LGHNA and CDR2 YNFKEQ. The CDR3 is made up of 17 amino acids. The CDR3 protein is CASSQSLAGGGTDTQYF. DNA of the CDR3: TGTGCCAGCAGCCAGAGTCTAGCGGGCGGAGGGACAGATACGCAGTATTTT.

This clone came up once. The CDR3 reads CASSFSGIQGAYEQYF. CDR3 bases: TGTGCCAGCAGTTTCTCAGGCATACAGGGGGCCTACGAGCAGTACTTC. The gene calls are TRBV27 and TRBJ2-7; 8 nucleotides match TRBD1. Germline CDR1 MNHEY, CDR2 SMNVEV (reference sequence). J lost 2 bases, V lost 3 bases, and 9 bases had no gene match. This CDR3 is built from 16 residues.

This clone has just a few counts. The CDR3 nucleotides are TGTGCCAGCAGCGCTCAACTACTAGCGGGAGTGGAGAATGAGCAGTTCTTC. This encodes CASSAQLLAGVENEQFF. This chain connects TRBV9 to TRBJ2-1; TRBD2 matches 11 bases. This CDR3 has 17 amino acids. Germline trimming cut 3 bases from V and 7 bases from J; bases unmatched to any gene: 12. Germline V CDR1 and CDR2: SGDLS, YYNGEE.

The gene calls are TRBV5-1 and TRBJ2-7; 10 positions match TRBD2. The CDR3 covers 14 residues. Germline values: CDR1 SGHRS, CDR2 YFSETQ. With V trimmed by 4 bases and J by 9 bases, 10 bases remained unmatched. This CDR3 reads CASSLAGVGSLQYF. The CDR3 coding sequence is TGCGCCAGCAGCCTAGCGGGAGTAGGGAGTCTGCAGTACTTC.

The chain carries TRBV5-1 and TRBJ2-3; TRBD2 might be the D (5 bases). V was pared by 1 base and J by 6 bases, with 9 bases between. Germline V gene lookup returns CDR1 SGHRS and CDR2 YFSETQ. The CDR3 sequence is 13 residues long. CDR3 region: CASSLNGMDTQYF. The CDR3 DNA reads TGCGCCAGCAGCTTGAACGGGATGGATACGCAGTATTTT.

CDR3 loop: CASSPSTGGKYNEQFF. CDR3 in DNA: TGCGCCAGCAGCCCCTCGACAGGGGGCAAGTACAATGAGCAGTTCTTC. The gene calls are TRBV5-1 and TRBJ2-1, with TRBD1 identical over 10 bases. The V gene's germline CDR1 is SGHRS and CDR2 YFSETQ. The CDR3 consists of 16 residues. Losses at the gene ends were 4 bases for V and 4 bases for J; bases not matched to a gene: 8.

V is TRBV5-1 and J is TRBJ2-5, with a tentative D call TRBD2 (6 bases). The V gene's germline CDR1 is SGHRS and CDR2 YFSETQ. The CDR3 runs to 13 residues. V dropped 3 bases and J dropped 0 bases, with 6 bases sitting between them. The CDR3, as DNA: TGCGCCAGCAGCTGGGGGGACCAAGAGACCCAGTACTTC. Encoded protein: CASSWGDQETQYF.

The chain combines TRBV7-2 with TRBJ1-4; D gene uncertain. V dropped 3 bases and J dropped 8 bases, with 19 bases sitting between them. Germline CDR1 SGHTA, CDR2 FQGNSA. This CDR3 has 16 residues. The CDR3 here is CASSLVEPRGGEKLFF. For the CDR3, the DNA is TGTGCCAGCAGCTTGGTGGAACCGCGGGGTGGCGAAAAACTGTTTTTT.

V and J are TRBV19 and TRBJ2-7, with D possibly TRBD1 on 6 matching bases. In germline, CDR1 is LNHDA, CDR2 SQIVND (reference sequence). CDR3 length: 16 residues. V lost 2 bases to trimming and J lost 0 bases, with 14 bases between them. CDR3 residues: CASSIRSQGNSYEQYF. The CDR3 coding sequence is TGTGCCAGTAGTATAAGGTCGCAGGGGAACTCCTACGAGCAGTACTTC. Supplemented by reference TRBV19 and TRBJ2-7, the full variable domain reads DGGITQSPKYLFRKEGQNVTLSCEQNLNHDAMYWYRQDPGQGLRLIYYSQIVNDFQKGDIAEGYSVSREKKESFPLTVTSAQKNPTAFYLCASSIRSQGNSYEQYFGPGTRLTVT.

This sequence joins TRBV18 and TRBJ2-7; TRBD1 matches at 8 bases. Germline V gene data show CDR1 as KGHSH and CDR2 as LQKENI. Germline trimming cut 3 bases from V and 1 base from J; bases unmatched to any gene: 2. The CDR3 is made up of 14 amino acids. For the CDR3, the DNA is TGTGCCAGCTCACCGACAGGGGATTCCTACGAGCAGTACTTC. Amino acid sequence: CASSPTGDSYEQYF.